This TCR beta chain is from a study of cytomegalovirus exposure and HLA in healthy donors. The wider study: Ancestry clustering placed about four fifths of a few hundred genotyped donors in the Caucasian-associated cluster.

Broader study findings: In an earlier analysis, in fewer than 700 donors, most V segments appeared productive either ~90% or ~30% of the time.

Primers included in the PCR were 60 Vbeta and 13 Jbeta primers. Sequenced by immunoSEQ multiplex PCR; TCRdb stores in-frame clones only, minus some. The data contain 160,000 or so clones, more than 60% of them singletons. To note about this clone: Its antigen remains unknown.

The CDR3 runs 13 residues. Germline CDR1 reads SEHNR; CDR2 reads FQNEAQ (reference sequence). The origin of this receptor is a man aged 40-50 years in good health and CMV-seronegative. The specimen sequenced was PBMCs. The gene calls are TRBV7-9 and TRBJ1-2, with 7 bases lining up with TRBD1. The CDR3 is CVTEGDRDYGYTF. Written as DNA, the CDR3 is TGTGTCACCGAGGGTGACAGGGACTATGGCTACACCTTC.